A single sample gave rise to the 24 T cell receptor beta chains below, sequenced in a study of cytomegalovirus exposure and HLA in healthy donors. Profiling relied on immunoSEQ multiplex PCR, and the TCRdb table lists in-frame clones only, not all of them. Of about 360,000 clones listed, 86% are singletons. Specimen: PBMCs. Receptors originate from a young woman in good health and CMV-seronegative.

The chain is built from TRBV18 and TRBJ2-1; tentative D call: TRBD2 (7 bases). The CDR3 consists of 16 residues. V was cut by 3 bases and J by 2 bases, with 14 bases left in between. CDR1 is KGHSH, CDR2 LQKENI, per germline. The CDR3 DNA follows: TGTGCCAGCTCACCGGGAGGGGGGCCAGCCTACAATGAGCAGTTCTTC. This encodes CASSPGGGPAYNEQFF.

A single count supports this clone. The chain has TRBV10-2 and TRBJ2-1, with 9 bases fitting TRBD2. J lost 0 bases, V lost 4 bases, and 4 bases had no gene match. The germline V gene has CDR1 WSHSY and CDR2 SAAADI. The CDR3 has 16 amino acids. The CDR3 loop is CASSGLAASSYNEQFF. Here the CDR3 DNA reads TGCGCCAGCAGTGGACTAGCGGCGAGCTCCTACAATGAGCAGTTCTTC.

The gene calls are TRBV11-2 and TRBJ2-2; unclear D gene. This CDR3 spans 15 amino acids. Trimming stripped 2 bases from V and 1 base from J, with 8 bases between. Per the germline V gene, CDR1 is SGHAT and CDR2 is FQNNGV. The CDR3 DNA reads as TGTGCCAGCAGCTTAATTCAGGAGAACACCGGGGAGCTGTTTTTT. Protein: CASSLIQENTGELFF.

This clone was observed once. The chain carries TRBV6-5 and TRBJ2-7; 7 bases are a match to TRBD1. CDR1 is MNHEY, CDR2 SVGAGI, per germline. V shed 4 bases and J 0 bases; nucleotides not matched to a gene: 6. CDR3 size: 15 residues. The CDR3 DNA follows: TGTGCCAGCAGTTCAGACCGGGACAGCTCCTACGAGCAGTACTTC. This translates into CASSSDRDSSYEQYF.

The genes are TRBV27 and TRBJ2-2; a possible D gene is TRBD1 (6 bases). Trimming removed 7 bases at V and 0 bases at J, with 15 bases between. CDR1 is MNHEY, CDR2 SMNVEV, per germline (reference sequence). The CDR3 is made up of 16 amino acids. CDR3 DNA: TGTGCCAGCAATCCCGGGACACAGACGAACACCGGGGAGCTGTTTTTT. Translated: CASNPGTQTNTGELFF.

A few counts support this clone. The chain couples TRBV4-1 to TRBJ2-5; 8 nucleotides agree with TRBD2. V lost 2 bases to trimming and J lost 3 bases; unmatched junction nucleotides: 5. The CDR3 is 15 residues long. Germline V lookup: CDR1 MGHRA, CDR2 YSYEKL. CDR3 DNA sequence: TGCGCCAGCAGCCAACCCGGGACTAGGGAAGAGACCCAGTACTTC. Translating gives CASSQPGTREETQYF.

V gene TRBV4-1 combines with J gene TRBJ2-1, with TRBD1 matching over 8 bases. Trimming took 4 bases from V and 4 from J; bases not matched to a gene: 6. Germline V gene lookup returns CDR1 MGHRA and CDR2 YSYEKL. This CDR3 has 15 residues. This CDR3 reads CASSPDRGTYNEQFF. The CDR3 DNA reads as TGCGCCAGCAGCCCCGACAGGGGCACATACAATGAGCAGTTCTTC.

This sequence joins TRBV2 and TRBJ2-2; tentative D call: TRBD2 (5 bases). The CDR3 consists of 19 residues. Trimming took off 7 bases at V and 0 bases at J, with 24 bases between the two ends. In germline, CDR1 is SNHLY, CDR2 FYNNEI. The DNA of the CDR3 is TGTGCCAGCACAGGCCCTACCGGGATTGACAACTCGAACACCGGGGAGCTGTTTTTT. As protein: CASTGPTGIDNSNTGELFF.

V usage is TRBV5-1 and J usage is TRBJ2-1; TRBD2 matches at 12 bases. The CDR3 spans 14 residues. The V and J ends lost 7 bases and 9 bases, in that order; junction bases with no gene match: 8. The germline V gene encodes CDR1 SGHRS and CDR2 YFSETQ. The CDR3 DNA reads TGCGCCAGCGCCCTAGCGGGAGGGCCAGGTGAGCAGTTCTTC. Protein sequence: CASALAGGPGEQFF.

CDR3 protein: CAWSPTGGTSWTYEQYF. CDR3 DNA: TGTGCCTGGAGTCCCACAGGGGGAACGAGTTGGACCTACGAGCAGTACTTC. The genes are TRBV30 and TRBJ2-7, with TRBD1 matching 8 bases. V was clipped by 2 bases and J by 2 bases; unmatched bases: 14. This CDR3 contains 17 residues. Germline V CDR1 and CDR2: GTSNPN, SVGIG (reference sequence). Combining the CDR3 with reference TRBV30 and TRBJ2-7 gives the whole variable domain SQTIHQWPATLVQPVGSPLSLECTVEGTSNPNLYWYRQAAGRGLQLLFYSVGIGQISSEVPQNLSASRPQDRQFILSSKKLLLSDSGFYLCAWSPTGGTSWTYEQYFGPGTRLTVT.

The V gene is TRBV6-1, the J gene TRBJ2-7, with D maybe TRBD2 (5 bases). V lost 11 bases and J 2 bases, leaving 13 bases between the germline ends. This CDR3 has 12 residues. In germline, CDR1 is MNHNS, CDR2 SASEGT. The CDR3 is CAYGNPTYEQYF. For the CDR3, the DNA is TGTGCCTACGGGAATCCTACCTACGAGCAGTACTTC.

V gene TRBV7-9 combines with J gene TRBJ1-1; 9 positions match TRBD1. The ends lost 6 bases at V and 2 bases at J; junction bases unmatched: 10. The CDR3 has 16 residues. CDR1 SEHNR and CDR2 FQNEAQ come from the germline V gene (reference sequence). CDR3 DNA: TGTGCCAGCAGAGTCCCGGGACAGGGAGGTAACACTGAAGCTTTCTTT. This codes for CASRVPGQGGNTEAFF. Together with reference TRBV7-9 and TRBJ1-1, the CDR3 gives the full variable domain: DTGVSQNPRHKITKRGQNVTFRCDPISEHNRLYWYRQTLGQGPEFLTYFQNEAQLEKSRLLSDRFSAERPKGSFSTLEIQRTEQGDSAMYLCASRVPGQGGNTEAFFGQGTRLTVV.

The chain combines TRBV27 with TRBJ1-2; D ambiguous. V lost 3 bases and J 4 bases, leaving 9 bases between the germline ends. Per germline, CDR1 MNHEY and CDR2 SMNVEV (reference sequence). The CDR3 totals 13 residues. The CDR3 sequence: CASSLRAGYGYTF. CDR3 DNA sequence: TGTGCCAGCAGTTTGCGCGCAGGCTATGGCTACACCTTC.

The chain joins TRBV6-6 to TRBJ1-1; D is ambiguous. The CDR3 has 11 amino acids. V was cut by 6 bases and J by 6 bases, with 8 bases left in between. The V gene's germline CDR1 is MNHNY and CDR2 SVGAGI (reference sequence). DNA for the CDR3: TGTGCCAGCAGCCGGGTCCCTGAAGCTTTCTTT. Its protein is CASSRVPEAFF.

V gene TRBV11-2 combines with J gene TRBJ2-1; possibly TRBD2 for D (7 bases). The germline gives CDR1 SGHAT, CDR2 FQNNGV. The CDR3 has 13 amino acids. V gave up 3 bases and J gave up 7 bases, with 10 bases separating them. The CDR3 spells CASSFGGANEQFF. DNA of the CDR3: TGTGCCAGCAGCTTTGGGGGGGCAAATGAGCAGTTCTTC. The variable domain in full, with the rest retrieved from reference TRBV11-2 and TRBJ2-1, is EAGVAQSPRYKIIEKRQSVAFWCNPISGHATLYWYQQILGQGPKLLIQFQNNGVVDDSQLPKDRFSAERLKGVDSTLKIQPAKLEDSAVYLCASSFGGANEQFFGPGTRLTVL.

The chain has TRBV28 and TRBJ2-7; 9 positions agree with TRBD1. The CDR3 has 15 amino acids. Losses at the gene ends were 5 bases for V and 6 bases for J; bases not matched to a gene: 11. CDR1 is MDHEN and CDR2 is SYDVKM in the germline V gene. The CDR3 nucleotides read TGTGCCAGCAGTGACTACCCGGGACAGGGACGCGAGCAGTACTTC. Translating gives CASSDYPGQGREQYF.

V usage is TRBV7-8 and J usage is TRBJ2-5, with TRBD1 matching over 7 bases. The germline V gene encodes CDR1 SGHVS and CDR2 FQNEAQ. V trimming: 4 bases; J trimming: 5 bases; junction bases outside the gene matches: 4. The CDR3 has 13 amino acids. DNA of the CDR3: TGTGCCAGCAGCTCTAGGGGGCTGGAGACCCAGTACTTC. This sequence encodes CASSSRGLETQYF.

The chain links TRBV28 to TRBJ2-7; TRBD1 matches 8 bases. The V and J ends lost 6 bases and 1 base, in that order; junction bases with no gene match: 2. Germline V lookup: CDR1 MDHEN, CDR2 SYDVKM. This CDR3 has 13 residues. The CDR3, as DNA: TGTGCCAGCAGGGACAGGGAATCCTACGAGCAGTACTTC. Protein sequence: CASRDRESYEQYF.

V is TRBV5-4 and J is TRBJ1-1; D is unresolved. Germline V gene sequence: CDR1 SGHNT, CDR2 YYREEE (reference sequence). This CDR3 has 13 amino acids. Trimming took off 1 base at V and 5 bases at J, with 9 bases between the two ends. The CDR3 reads CASSLSGWTEAFF. Written as DNA, the CDR3 is TGTGCCAGCAGCTTGTCCGGTTGGACTGAAGCTTTCTTT.

This clone was seen a handful of times. The CDR3 sequence is CASSLRGITEAFF. In DNA, the CDR3 is TGTGCCAGCAGCTTGAGGGGCATCACTGAAGCTTTCTTT. The rearrangement joins TRBV5-4 to TRBJ1-1; possible D gene TRBD1, 5 bases. The CDR3 is 13 amino acids. V lost 1 base, J lost 4 bases, and 8 bases lay in between. Germline V gives CDR1 SGHNT, CDR2 YYREEE (reference sequence).

This rearrangement joins TRBV25-1 to TRBJ1-5, with 7 nucleotides matching TRBD1. The CDR3 runs 15 residues. V trimming: 1 base; J trimming: 2 bases; junction bases outside the gene matches: 2. Germline V gene lookup returns CDR1 MGHDK and CDR2 SYGVNS. The CDR3 bases are TGTGCCAGCAGTGAATCAGGGACAGGCAATCAGCCCCAGCATTTT. Amino acids: CASSESGTGNQPQHF.

This clone has just one count. The J gene is TRBJ2-1, the V gene TRBV2, with 8 positions matching TRBD1. Per the germline V gene, CDR1 is SNHLY and CDR2 is FYNNEI. This CDR3 has 14 amino acids. After removal of 6 bases from V and 2 bases from J, the junction contained 3 bases not matched to a gene. The DNA for the CDR3 is TGTGCCAGCAGCGGACAGGGTACCTACAATGAGCAGTTCTTC. Translation: CASSGQGTYNEQFF.

V gene TRBV6-6 combines with J gene TRBJ2-7; tentative D call: TRBD2 (5 bases). CDR1 is MNHNY, CDR2 SVGAGI, per germline (reference sequence). This CDR3 contains 14 residues. Between the trimmed V and J ends, which lost 5 bases and 2 bases, there was a span of 13 bases. The CDR3 sequence: CASSPSGGPYEQYF. The CDR3 DNA reads TGTGCCAGCAGTCCCAGCGGCGGCCCCTACGAGCAGTACTTC.

This clone was observed a handful of times. The chain recombines TRBV25-1 with TRBJ1-2; no firm D call. The CDR3 is made up of 12 amino acids. V lost 3 bases and J lost 5, with 7 bases in between. The germline gives CDR1 MGHDK, CDR2 SYGVNS. This CDR3 reads CASSDPGYGYTF. CDR3 in DNA: TGTGCCAGCAGTGACCCAGGATATGGCTACACCTTC.